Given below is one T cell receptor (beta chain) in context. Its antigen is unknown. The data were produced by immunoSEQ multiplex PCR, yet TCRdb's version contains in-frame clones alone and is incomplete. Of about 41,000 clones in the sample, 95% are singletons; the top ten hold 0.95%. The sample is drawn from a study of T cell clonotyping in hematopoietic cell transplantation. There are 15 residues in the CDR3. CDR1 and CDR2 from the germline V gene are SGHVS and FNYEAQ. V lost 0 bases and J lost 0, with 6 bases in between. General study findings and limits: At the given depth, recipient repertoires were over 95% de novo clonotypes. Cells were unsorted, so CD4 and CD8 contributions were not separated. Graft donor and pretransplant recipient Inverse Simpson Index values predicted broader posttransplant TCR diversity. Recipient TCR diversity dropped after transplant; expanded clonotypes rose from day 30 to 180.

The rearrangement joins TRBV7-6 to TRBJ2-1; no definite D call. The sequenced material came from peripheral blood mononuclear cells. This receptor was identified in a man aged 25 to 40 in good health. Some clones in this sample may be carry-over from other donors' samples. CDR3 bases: TGTGCCAGCAGCTTAGCGAGCAGCTCCTACAATGAGCAGTTCTTC. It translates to CASSLASSSYNEQFF.